One sample yielded the 2 T cell receptor beta chains listed below, sequenced in a study of regulatory T cells in long-lasting Graves disease. The time point denotes: newly diagnosed GD, antithyroid drugs for less than 3 months. There was RNA extracted from PBMCs, and the TCR library was made from it. Assembly of TCR beta libraries relied on iRepertoire HTBI primers together with Arm-PCR of CDR3 regions. TCRdb redid the calling of the multiplex PCR reads with MiXCR, one entry per CDR3 protein. The table shows hundreds of thousands of distinct CDR3 sequences, with 15% to 20% occurring only once. These data were also filed under a second study, of T cells in Graves' hyperthyroidism and ophthalmopathy.

Sequences were derived from peripheral blood mononuclear cells (PBMCs), sampled at new diagnosis, from a patient treated with antithyroid drugs. These receptors originate from a man aged 35 to 55 with Graves disease.

Only a few counts were recorded for this clonotype. The chain joins TRBV5-4 to TRBJ1-1; TRBD1 is a possible D gene (5 bases). The CDR3 consists of 16 residues. The V and J ends lost 0 bases and 0 bases respectively, with 12 bases between them. Per germline, CDR1 SGHNT and CDR2 YYREEE (reference sequence). This CDR3 reads CASSLGGRVMNTEAFF. CDR3 sequence (DNA): TGTGCCAGCAGCTTGGGGGGCAGGGTCATGAACACTGAAGCTTTCTTT.

This clonotype has just a few counts. The V call is TRBV10-3, the J call TRBJ1-6, with 8 bases lining up with TRBD1. Germline V gene data show CDR1 as ENHRY and CDR2 as SYGVKD. The length of the CDR3 is 13 residues. V dropped 7 bases and J dropped 7; count of bases not matched to a gene: 3. The CDR3 loop reads CAITTGENSPLHF. DNA of the CDR3: TGTGCCATCACGACAGGGGAGAATTCACCCCTCCACTTT.